One T cell receptor (beta chain) is described in this entry. The antigen is undetermined. With 1 base removed from V and 2 bases from J, the gap between germline ends came to 1 base. CDR3 size: 12 residues. Per germline, CDR1 WNHNN and CDR2 SYGVQD (reference sequence). HIV-negative, healthy adults without recent acute infections or vaccinations were the donors. From CD4+ cells came CD45RA+ naive and CD45RA-negative memory subsets. The data were obtained in a study of shared clonotypes between healthy human individuals. Study-wide results and caveats: The expectation was that sequencing depth would affect clonotype sharing among donors.

Deep was the level at which the assay was run. Method: immunoSEQ multiplex PCR; TCRdb's copy keeps in-frame clones and lacks some. The sample yields some 2,000,000 clones, roughly 95% seen once. Sequences were obtained from naive CD4+ T cells sorted from blood. The subset: CD45RA+ positively selected. This TCR was sampled from a man between 18 and 35 years old in good health. The chain combines TRBV10-1 with TRBJ2-3; no firm D call. The CDR3 nucleotides read TGCGCCAGCAGTGAGTACACAGATACGCAGTATTTT. It yields the protein CASSEYTDTQYF.